This TCR beta chain was sequenced in a study of blood T cell repertoires in COVID-19. This table comes from immunoSEQ multiplex PCR, and its TCRdb copy is limited to in-frame clones, with some not included. The data contain around 450,000 clones, 87% of them singletons. This clone was counted a few times. What was sequenced was PBMCs or T cells enriched from blood (not recorded which). The source is a woman aged 18 to 35 who had recovered from COVID-19.

DNA of the CDR3: TGTGCCAGCAGCTTAGAGGGGGCCCCAGGTGGAAAACTGTTTTTT. Its translation: CASSLEGAPGGKLFF. The chain carries TRBV13 and TRBJ1-4; TRBD1 matches 7 bases. The germline V gene encodes CDR1 PRHDT and CDR2 FYEKMQ (reference sequence). Losses at the gene ends were 1 base for V and 10 bases for J; bases not matched to a gene: 9. The CDR3 loop spans 15 amino acids.